One T cell receptor (beta chain) is described in this entry. The record originates from a study of blood T cell repertoires in COVID-19. Study-level information: Researchers got acute and convalescent COVID-19 samples from the United States, Italy and Spain. From T cells, B-cell-depleted T cells, or PBMCs came the material, which was cDNA or gDNA.

TCRdb's table, derived via immunoSEQ multiplex PCR, lists solely in-frame clones and lacks some. The sample includes about 160,000 clones, approximately 95% of them seen just once. CDR1 is SNHLY and CDR2 is FYNNEI in the germline V gene. This CDR3 contains 15 residues. V gave up 8 bases and J gave up 3 bases, with 19 bases separating them. This receptor was taken from an older woman with COVID-19, enrolled during active disease. The chain employs TRBV2 and TRBJ1-1; D might be TRBD1 (5 bases). The sample comprised peripheral blood. CDR3 region: CASQSRAPGDTEAFF. Here the CDR3 DNA reads TGTGCCAGCCAGTCAAGGGCCCCGGGGGACACTGAAGCTTTCTTT.